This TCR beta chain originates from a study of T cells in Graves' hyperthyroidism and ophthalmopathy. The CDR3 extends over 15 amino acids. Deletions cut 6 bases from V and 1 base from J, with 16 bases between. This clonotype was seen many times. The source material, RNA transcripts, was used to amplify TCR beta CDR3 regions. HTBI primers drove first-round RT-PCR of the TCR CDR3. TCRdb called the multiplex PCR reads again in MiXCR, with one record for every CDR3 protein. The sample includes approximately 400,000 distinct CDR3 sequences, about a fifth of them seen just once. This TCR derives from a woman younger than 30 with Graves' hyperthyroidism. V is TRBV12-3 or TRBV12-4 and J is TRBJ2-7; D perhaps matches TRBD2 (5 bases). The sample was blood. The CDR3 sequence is CASSPWQPGSYEQYF. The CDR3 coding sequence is TGTGCCAGCAGCCCGTGGCAGCCGGGGTCCTACGAGCAGTACTTC.